Below, one TCR beta chain is given with its context. Its antigen remains unknown. Other DNA sequences of this sample code for an identical CDR3. Produced via immunoSEQ multiplex PCR; TCRdb's table is partial and in-frame only. In the table there are 100,000 to 130,000 clones, approximately 86% of which are singletons. After removal of 0 bases from V and 0 bases from J, the junction contained 5 bases not matched to a gene. The length of the CDR3 is 17 residues. The germline V gene has CDR1 LGHNA and CDR2 YNFKEQ. This sample is part of a study of cytomegalovirus exposure and HLA in healthy donors. In the study overall: The approximately 130 validation repertoires and the approximately 640 first-cohort repertoires shared a platform, a later analysis reported. General study results and limits: Altogether, 164 TCR beta chains were recorded as cytomegalovirus-associated. Subsequent analysis of the approximately 130 validation repertoires found a tendency for first-cohort TCR clusters to co-occur.

Source material: PBMCs. This sequence joins TRBV4-2 and TRBJ2-3, with 8 bases fitting TRBD2. The origin of this receptor is a woman under 30 in good health and CMV-seronegative. CDR3 sequence (DNA): TGTGCCAGCAGCCAAGACGGATTAGCGGGGAGCACAGATACGCAGTATTTT. It is translated as CASSQDGLAGSTDTQYF.